Listed below are T cell receptor beta chains from one sample, sequenced in a study of blood T cell repertoires in COVID-19. Clones were sequenced by immunoSEQ multiplex PCR, and TCRdb holds only the in-frame ones, with some missing. Of a few hundred thousand clones in the sample, 70% to 90% were seen once. Sequencing input: peripheral blood. All receptors come from a woman in her 50s with acute or convalescent COVID-19. Each CDR3 is given with its conserved first and last residue. A D gene is named only where the DNA matches it firmly. Size is stated for part of the rows, as once, few or many counts, or as a class when the clone is expanded.

15,-,-,TRBV2,TRBJ1-4,TGTGCCAGCAGTTCGAACCGAGGAGGTAATGAAAAACTGTTTTTT,CASSSNRGGNEKLFF
11,-,-,TRBV19,TRBJ1-2,TGTGCCAGTAGTCGGAGCTATGGCTACACCTTC,CASSRSYGYTF
15,TRBD1,-,TRBV7-9,TRBJ2-3,TGTGCCAGCAGCATCCCGACAGGGTTAGGAGATACGCAGTATTTT,CASSIPTGLGDTQYF
13,TRBD1,-,TRBV12-3/TRBV12-4,TRBJ1-2,TGTGCCAGCAGTGCCGGACAGGGTATCGGCTACACCTTC,CASSAGQGIGYTF
13,-,-,TRBV11-2,TRBJ2-7,TGTGCCAGCAGCCTCGGGACATCCTACGAGCAGTACTTC,CASSLGTSYEQYF
15,-,-,TRBV19,TRBJ1-1,TGTGCCAGTCCAAGTTACCCCCGGGCGGGCACTGAAGCTTTCTTT,CASPSYPRAGTEAFF
14,-,-,TRBV6-5,TRBJ1-1,TGTGCCAGCAGTTACTCGAGACAGAACACTGAAGCTTTCTTT,CASSYSRQNTEAFF
13,TRBD2,-,TRBV2,TRBJ2-7,TGTGCCAGCTGGGTTAGCGGGGCCTACGAGCAGTACTTC,CASWVSGAYEQYF
17,-,-,TRBV27,TRBJ1-6,TGTGCCAGCAGTTTAATATGGACTGATTCCTATAATTCACCCCTCCACTTT,CASSLIWTDSYNSPLHF
12,-,-,TRBV12-3/TRBV12-4,TRBJ2-1,TGTGCCAGCATGTCAGCCTACAATGAGCAGTTCTTC,CASMSAYNEQFF
15,TRBD2,-,TRBV6-2/TRBV6-3,TRBJ2-7,TGTGCCAGCAGTTACCGGACTAGCGGGGGCTACGAGCAGTACTTC,CASSYRTSGGYEQYF
15,TRBD1,-,TRBV2,TRBJ1-2,TGTGCCAGCAGGGCGGGGGGGGACAGGCCCTATGGCTACACCTTC,CASRAGGDRPYGYTF
14,-,-,TRBV18,TRBJ2-7,TGTGCCAGCTCACCAAGGGGCCCCTTCTACGAGCAGTACTTC,CASSPRGPFYEQYF
12,-,few,TRBV30,TRBJ1-2,TGTGCCTGGAGGCCTACAGTTTATGGCTACACCTTC,CAWRPTVYGYTF
13,-,-,TRBV5-4,TRBJ1-2,TGTGCCAGCAGCTTGCAGGGAATAAACGGCTACACCTTC,CASSLQGINGYTF
15,-,-,TRBV3-1/TRBV3-2,TRBJ1-2,TGTGCCAGCTTCCTGAAATCCGGGGATACAAAGGGCTACACCTTC,CASFLKSGDTKGYTF
15,-,-,TRBV10-2,TRBJ1-1,TGCGCCAGCAGTGAAATGGGGGCTGGAGACACTGAAGCTTTCTTT,CASSEMGAGDTEAFF
15,TRBD1,few,TRBV19,TRBJ1-3,TGTGCCAGTAGTGGGACAGGGGGCTCTGGAAACACCATATATTTT,CASSGTGGSGNTIYF
13,-,once,TRBV5-1,TRBJ1-1,TGCGCCAGCAGCCCCAGGGATAACACTGAAGCTTTCTTT,CASSPRDNTEAFF
14,TRBD2,-,TRBV11-2,TRBJ2-7,TGTGCCAGCAGTTATAGCGGGAGTACGTTCGAGCAGTACTTC,CASSYSGSTFEQYF
16,TRBD2,-,TRBV7-2,TRBJ2-3,TGTGCCAGCAGCTTAGTAGCGGGGGGACAAACAGATACGCAGTATTTT,CASSLVAGGQTDTQYF
14,TRBD1,-,TRBV2,TRBJ2-7,TGTGCCAGCAGTGGGGGACAGGGGGCGAGCGAGCAGTACTTC,CASSGGQGASEQYF